This T cell receptor (beta chain) was profiled in a study of cytomegalovirus exposure and HLA in healthy donors. In nominal health when sampled, donors likely had unrecorded immune exposures nonetheless. As for this clone: As yet, its antigen is unknown.

The CDR3 consists of 15 residues. CDR1 SGHDT and CDR2 YYEEEE come from the germline V gene. V lost 0 bases and J lost 5; bases outside the gene matches: 6. Amplification used 60 Vbeta primers and 13 Jbeta primers. Using immunoSEQ multiplex PCR, the repertoire was profiled, and TCRdb retains in-frame clones only, with some absent. The repertoire holds 300,000 or so clones, with approximately 85% as singletons. General study findings and limits: Presence/absence analyses supposed approximately even sequencing depth among donors.

The chain uses TRBV5-6 and TRBJ2-7, with TRBD2 identical over 9 bases. The material sequenced was PBMCs. This TCR came from a woman in her forties in good health and CMV-seropositive. Here the CDR3 DNA reads TGTGCCAGCAGCTTGGCGATTAGCGGGAGTAACGAGCAGTACTTC. Its protein product is CASSLAISGSNEQYF.